The T cell receptor beta chain under discussion was sequenced for a study of cytomegalovirus exposure and HLA in healthy donors. PCR involved 60 Vbeta and 13 Jbeta primers. Clones were read by immunoSEQ multiplex PCR, and TCRdb kept only the in-frame ones, dropping some. Among about 130,000 clones listed, about three quarters were seen once. Trimming removed 4 bases at V and 5 bases at J, with 11 bases between. The germline CDR1 and CDR2 sequences are SGHNT and YYREEE (reference sequence). The CDR3 length is 13 residues. The clonotype comes from a human donor in good health. Sequencing used PBMCs. This rearrangement joins TRBV5-4 to TRBJ2-3; D is uncertain. CDR3 loop: CASSPLPGDTQYF. The CDR3 nucleotides are TGTGCCAGCAGCCCTCTCCCCGGAGATACGCAGTATTTT.